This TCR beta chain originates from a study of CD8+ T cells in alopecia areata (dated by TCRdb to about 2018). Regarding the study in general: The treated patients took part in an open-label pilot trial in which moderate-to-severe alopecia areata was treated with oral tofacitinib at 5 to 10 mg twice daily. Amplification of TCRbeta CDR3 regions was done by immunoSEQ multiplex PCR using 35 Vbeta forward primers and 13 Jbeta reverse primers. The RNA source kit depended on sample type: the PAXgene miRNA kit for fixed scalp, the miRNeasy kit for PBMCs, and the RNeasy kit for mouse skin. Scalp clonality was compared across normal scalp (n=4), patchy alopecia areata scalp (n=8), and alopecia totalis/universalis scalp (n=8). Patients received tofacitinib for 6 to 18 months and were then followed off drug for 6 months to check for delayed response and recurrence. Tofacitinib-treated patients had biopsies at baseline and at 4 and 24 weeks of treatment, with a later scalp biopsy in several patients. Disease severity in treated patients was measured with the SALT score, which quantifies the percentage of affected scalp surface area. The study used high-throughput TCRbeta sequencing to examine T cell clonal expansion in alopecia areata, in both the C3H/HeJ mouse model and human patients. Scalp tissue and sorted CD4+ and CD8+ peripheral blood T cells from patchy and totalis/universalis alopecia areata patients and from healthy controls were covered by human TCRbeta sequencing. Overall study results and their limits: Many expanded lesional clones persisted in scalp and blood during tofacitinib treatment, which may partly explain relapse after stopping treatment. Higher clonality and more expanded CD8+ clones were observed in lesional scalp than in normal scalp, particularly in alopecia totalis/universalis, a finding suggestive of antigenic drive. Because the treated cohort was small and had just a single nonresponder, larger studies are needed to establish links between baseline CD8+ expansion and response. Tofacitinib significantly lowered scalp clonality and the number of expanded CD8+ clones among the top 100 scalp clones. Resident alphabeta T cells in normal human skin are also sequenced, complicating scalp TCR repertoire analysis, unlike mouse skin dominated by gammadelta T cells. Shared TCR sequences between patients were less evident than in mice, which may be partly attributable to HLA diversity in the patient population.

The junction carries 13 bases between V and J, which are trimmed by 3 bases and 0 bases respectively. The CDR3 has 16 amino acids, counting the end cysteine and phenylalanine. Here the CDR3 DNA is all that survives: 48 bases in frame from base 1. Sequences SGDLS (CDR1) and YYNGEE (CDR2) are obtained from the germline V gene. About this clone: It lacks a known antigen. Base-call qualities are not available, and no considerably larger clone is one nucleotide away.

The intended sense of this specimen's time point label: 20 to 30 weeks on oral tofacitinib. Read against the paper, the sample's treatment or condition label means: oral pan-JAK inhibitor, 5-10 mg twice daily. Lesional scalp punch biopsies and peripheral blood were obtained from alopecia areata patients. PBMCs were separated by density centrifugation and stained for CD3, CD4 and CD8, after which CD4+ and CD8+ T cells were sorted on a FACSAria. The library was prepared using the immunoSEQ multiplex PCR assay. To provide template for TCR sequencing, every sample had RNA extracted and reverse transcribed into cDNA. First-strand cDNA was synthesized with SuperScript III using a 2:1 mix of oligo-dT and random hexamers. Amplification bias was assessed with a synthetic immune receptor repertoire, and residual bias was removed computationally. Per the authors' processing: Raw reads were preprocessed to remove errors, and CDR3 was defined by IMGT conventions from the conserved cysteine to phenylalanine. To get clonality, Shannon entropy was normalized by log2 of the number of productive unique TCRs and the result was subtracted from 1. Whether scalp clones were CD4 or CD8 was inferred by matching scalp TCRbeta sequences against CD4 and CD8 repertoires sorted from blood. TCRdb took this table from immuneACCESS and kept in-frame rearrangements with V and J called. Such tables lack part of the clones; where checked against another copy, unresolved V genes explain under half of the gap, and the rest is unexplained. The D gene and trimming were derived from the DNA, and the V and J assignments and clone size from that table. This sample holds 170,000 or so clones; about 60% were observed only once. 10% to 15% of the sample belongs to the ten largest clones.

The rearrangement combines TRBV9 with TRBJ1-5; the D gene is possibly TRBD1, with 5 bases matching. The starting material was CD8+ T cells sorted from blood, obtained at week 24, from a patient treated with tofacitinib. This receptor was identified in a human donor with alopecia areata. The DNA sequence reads TGTGCCAGCAGCGAGGGTGGGGGGTATAGCAATCAGCCCCAGCATTTT. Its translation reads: CASSEGGGYSNQPQHF.